This T cell receptor beta chain was recorded in a study of cytomegalovirus exposure and HLA in healthy donors. Generated by immunoSEQ multiplex PCR, the TCRdb table keeps only in-frame clones and is missing some. The repertoire consists of around 250,000 clones, with about 90% occurring once and the leading ten covering approximately 0.34%. The CDR3 runs to 16 residues. In germline, CDR1 is MDHEN, CDR2 SYDVKM. Losses at the gene ends were 5 bases for V and 6 bases for J; bases not matched to a gene: 9. The chain links TRBV28 to TRBJ2-1; 11 bases are shared with TRBD2. The receptor was derived from a woman younger than 35 in good health and CMV-seronegative. The sequenced material came from PBMCs. CDR3 region: CASSRHGLAGGNEQFF. Here the CDR3 DNA reads TGTGCCAGCAGTCGCCACGGTCTAGCGGGGGGCAATGAGCAGTTCTTC.